This entry lists 13 T cell receptor beta chains sequenced from one sample in a study of T cell repertoires in cytomegalovirus infection. These receptors' antigens are unknown. TCRdb reprocessed the reads with MiXCR, giving one entry per CDR3 protein. The table lists approximately 110,000 distinct CDR3 sequences, around 32% of them singletons, with under 65% in the top ten. The material was CD8+ T cells from cultured PBMCs, obtained from culture after CMV antigen stimulation. The receptors derive from a human donor in good health (CMV status not recorded). Some clones in this sample may be carry-over from other donors' samples.

This clonotype was counted a few times. V and J are TRBV5-5 and TRBJ2-1, with D tentatively TRBD1 (5 bases). Germline V gene lookup returns CDR1 SGHKS and CDR2 YYEKEE (reference sequence). This CDR3 spans 17 amino acids. V was shortened by 0 bases and J by 5 bases, with 18 bases between the two germline ends. This CDR3 is CASSLEILGHPDNEQFF. Here the CDR3 DNA reads TGTGCCAGCAGCTTGGAAATTTTAGGACACCCGGACAATGAGCAGTTCTTC. Complete variable domain (other parts from reference TRBV5-5 and TRBJ2-1): DAGVTQSPTHLIKTRGQQVTLRCSPISGHKSVSWYQQVLGQGPQFIFQYYEKEERGRGNFPDRFSARQFPNYSSELNVNALLLGDSALYLCASSLEILGHPDNEQFFGPGTRLTVL.

This clonotype was seen a few times. The chain couples TRBV7-9 to TRBJ1-1, with D unclear. CDR3 size: 14 residues. V was cut by 3 bases and J by 0 bases, with 8 bases left in between. Germline V gene sequence: CDR1 SEHNR, CDR2 FQNEAQ (reference sequence). The CDR3 DNA reads TGTGCCAGCAGCTTGGCCGTGATGAACACTGAAGCTTTCTTT. Encoded protein: CASSLAVMNTEAFF.

V and J are TRBV6-1 and TRBJ2-5, with 9 bases that match TRBD2. V lost 5 bases to trimming and J lost 4 bases; unmatched junction nucleotides: 8. Germline V gives CDR1 MNHNS, CDR2 SASEGT. The CDR3 has 15 residues. The CDR3 DNA reads as TGTGCCAGCAGTTCCAGCGGGGGGCCGGTAGAGACCCAGTACTTC. This encodes CASSSSGGPVETQYF.

This chain joins TRBV25-1 and TRBJ2-7; D call uncertain. The ends were cut back, 6 bases at V and 2 bases at J, with 8 bases in the middle. The germline V gene has CDR1 MGHDK and CDR2 SYGVNS. The CDR3 length is 12 residues. CDR3 coding DNA: TGTGCCAGCAGGGACGGTCCCTACGAGCAGTACTTC. This translates into CASRDGPYEQYF.

J is TRBJ1-2 and V is TRBV6-5; no definite D call. The germline V gene encodes CDR1 MNHEY and CDR2 SVGAGI. V was cut by 2 bases and J by 6 bases, with 10 bases left in between. This CDR3 region has 13 residues. The CDR3 loop is CASSYGPGDGYTF. The CDR3 DNA reads TGTGCCAGCAGTTACGGGCCCGGGGATGGCTACACCTTC.

The gene calls are TRBV5-5 and TRBJ2-3; D is ambiguous. Trimming took 3 bases from V and 2 from J, leaving 10 bases between them. This CDR3 has 14 residues. CDR1 and CDR2 (germline): SGHKS, YYEKEE (reference sequence). This chain's CDR3 is CASSSDSPTDTQYF. CDR3 nucleotide sequence: TGTGCCAGCAGCTCCGATTCGCCCACAGATACGCAGTATTTT.

This clonotype showed up just a few times. The rearrangement joins TRBV12-3 or TRBV12-4 to TRBJ1-4; D is ambiguous. This CDR3 has 11 residues. V lost 8 bases to trimming and J lost 7 bases, with 8 bases between them. CDR3 protein: CASSQTEKLFF. CDR3 nucleotide sequence: TGTGCCAGCTCACAAACTGAAAAACTGTTTTTT.

This CDR3 is CASSLGALRTDTQYF. The CDR3 bases are TGTGCCAGCAGTTTAGGCGCGCTTCGCACAGATACGCAGTATTTT. This chain links TRBV28 with TRBJ2-3, with D unclear. Germline V gene sequence: CDR1 MDHEN, CDR2 SYDVKM. This CDR3 region has 15 residues. The germline V and J ends were trimmed by 2 bases and 1 base, with 10 bases remaining between them.

This clonotype appeared many times. The rearrangement links TRBV7-2 to TRBJ1-1; TRBD1 might be the D (5 bases). Trimming removed 1 base at V and 2 bases at J, with 20 bases between. The CDR3 is 18 amino acids. The germline gives CDR1 SGHTA, CDR2 FQGNSA. The CDR3 DNA reads as TGTGCCAGCAGCTTAGTTAGGGGCAGAGGGTCACTAAACACTGAAGCTTTCTTT. This encodes CASSLVRGRGSLNTEAFF.

This clonotype has a count of ten or more. CDR3 nucleotides: TGTGCCAGCAGCTTAGTTGGAACAGGGGAATATAGCAATCAGCCCCAGCATTTT. Translating gives CASSLVGTGEYSNQPQHF. This chain uses TRBV7-8 with TRBJ1-5, with 7 bases that match TRBD1. CDR3 length: 18 amino acids. The J segment lost 0 bases and the V segment lost 1 base, leaving 9 bases of the junction unmatched. Looked up from germline, CDR1 is SGHVS and CDR2 is FQNEAQ.

This clonotype was seen at least ten times. V gene TRBV7-6 combines with J gene TRBJ2-5; tentatively, D is TRBD1 (5 bases). The germline gives CDR1 SGHVS, CDR2 FNYEAQ. The ends were cut back, 1 base at V and 5 bases at J, with 14 bases in the middle. The CDR3 sequence is 15 residues long. CDR3 loop: CASSLVPGLRETQYF. The CDR3 DNA sequence: TGTGCCAGCAGCTTAGTCCCAGGGCTCCGGGAGACCCAGTACTTC.

This clonotype showed up many times. The chain couples TRBV6-1 to TRBJ1-5; D not certain. The CDR3 extends over 15 amino acids. CDR1 and CDR2 from the germline V gene are MNHNS and SASEGT. V lost 6 bases and J 2 bases, leaving 14 bases between the germline ends. The DNA for the CDR3 is TGTGCCAGCAGAGTCCGGGGTGTTGGCAATCAGCCCCAGCATTTT. It codes for CASRVRGVGNQPQHF.

The V gene is TRBV5-6, the J gene TRBJ1-6; TRBD1 matches 7 bases. The length of the CDR3 is 14 residues. V was clipped by 5 bases and J by 6 bases; unmatched bases: 5. CDR1 and CDR2 (germline): SGHDT, YYEEEE. The CDR3 nucleotides read TGTGCCAGCAGTTTACAGGGGCGTAATTCACCCCTCCACTTT. It translates to CASSLQGRNSPLHF.